This entry lists 18 T cell receptor beta chains sequenced from one sample in a study of shared clonotypes between healthy human individuals. Sequenced by immunoSEQ multiplex PCR; TCRdb stores in-frame clones only, minus some. The sample lists 850,000 to 1,200,000 clones; around four fifths were seen once. Material: memory CD4+ T cells sorted from blood. Subset defined: CD45RA-negative fraction. The receptors here all came from a man aged 18 to 29 in good health.

This chain links TRBV10-3 with TRBJ1-6, with TRBD1 matching 7 bases. Germline CDR1 is ENHRY and CDR2 is SYGVKD. V lost 10 bases, J lost 2 bases, and 5 bases stayed unmatched. The CDR3 sequence is 14 residues long. The CDR3 reads CATAQGTYNSPLHF. CDR3 nucleotide sequence: TGTGCCACCGCACAGGGGACCTATAATTCACCCCTCCACTTT.

This rearrangement joins TRBV5-4 to TRBJ1-2; 11 bases line up with TRBD1. In germline, CDR1 is SGHNT, CDR2 YYREEE (reference sequence). The CDR3 length is 15 residues. Trimming removed 0 bases from V and 8 bases from J; junction bases left unmatched: 6. CDR3 in DNA: TGTGCCAGCAGCTTGGCTGGGACAGGGGGGTGGGGCTACACCTTC. This encodes CASSLAGTGGWGYTF.

This sequence joins TRBV28 and TRBJ2-1, with 14 bases that match TRBD2. CDR3 length equals 16 residues. The V gene end was trimmed by 3 bases and the J gene end by 4 bases; junction bases not matched to a gene: 2. From germline, CDR1 is MDHEN and CDR2 SYDVKM. CDR3 sequence reads: CASSLTSGGAYNEQFF. The CDR3, as DNA: TGTGCCAGCAGTTTGACTAGCGGGGGGGCGTACAATGAGCAGTTCTTC.

The chain joins TRBV2 to TRBJ1-5, with 8 bases aligning to TRBD1. The CDR3 is 15 amino acids. CDR1 and CDR2 from the germline V gene are SNHLY and FYNNEI. The ends lost 5 bases at V and 7 bases at J; junction bases unmatched: 10. The CDR3: CASSTQGQGWQPQHF. The CDR3 DNA reads TGTGCCAGCAGTACTCAAGGACAGGGATGGCAGCCCCAGCATTTT.

Details on this clone: This CDR3 is also generated by other DNA sequences in the sample. The chain uses TRBV18 and TRBJ2-7; TRBD1 agrees at 9 bases. This CDR3 has 15 amino acids. V dropped 3 bases and J dropped 0; count of bases not matched to a gene: 3. Germline lookup yields CDR1 KGHSH and CDR2 LQKENI. CDR3 coding DNA: TGTGCCAGCTCACCGCAGACAGGGGGCTCCTACGAGCAGTACTTC. Translated: CASSPQTGGSYEQYF.

V usage is TRBV7-8 and J usage is TRBJ2-3; no clear D. The CDR3 is 13 residues long. Germline-derived CDR1 and CDR2 are SGHVS and FQNEAQ. V gave up 4 bases and J gave up 6 bases, with 11 bases separating them. CDR3 nucleotides: TGTGCCAGCAGCTCCCCCATGGGTGATACGCAGTATTTT. Its translation is CASSSPMGDTQYF.

The chain recombines TRBV7-9 with TRBJ1-5; no definite D call. V was clipped by 4 bases and J by 0 bases, with 7 bases between them. The CDR3 has 14 residues. Per the germline V gene, CDR1 is SEHNR and CDR2 is FQNEAQ (reference sequence). CDR3 amino acids: CASSSLYSNQPQHF. The CDR3 DNA sequence: TGTGCCAGCAGCTCCCTTTATAGCAATCAGCCCCAGCATTTT.

The genes are TRBV5-6 and TRBJ2-2, with TRBD1 identical over 7 bases. This CDR3 is built from 15 residues. J gave up 3 bases and V 5 bases, and 7 bases lay outside the gene matches. Germline-derived CDR1 and CDR2 are SGHDT and YYEEEE. CDR3 sequence (DNA): TGTGCCAGCAGTCCCAGACAGGGCTACACCGGGGAGCTGTTTTTT. It specifies CASSPRQGYTGELFF.

A note on this clone: An end of the junction differs from the germline gene, which may be a read error. The gene calls are TRBV28 and TRBJ1-2, with a possible D match to TRBD1 (5 bases). The CDR3 sequence is 14 residues long. Germline V gene lookup returns CDR1 MDHEN and CDR2 SYDVKM. CDR3 nucleotides: TGTGCCAGCAGTTTACACCTGCAGGGAACCTTCCTACAGTTC. It is translated as CASSLHLQGTFLQF.

The rearrangement links TRBV19 to TRBJ1-2; D might be TRBD1 (5 bases). From germline, CDR1 is LNHDA and CDR2 SQIVND (reference sequence). The V gene lost 8 bases and the J gene lost 0 bases, with 25 bases spanning the gap. This CDR3 spans 18 amino acids. The CDR3 sequence is CASQSPVGPERTNYGYTF. CDR3 coding DNA: TGTGCCAGTCAAAGCCCCGTGGGGCCGGAAAGAACTAACTATGGCTACACCTTC.

This clone was detected only once. The V gene is TRBV30, the J gene TRBJ2-3; 8 nucleotides align to TRBD2. CDR1 GTSNPN and CDR2 SVGIG come from the germline V gene (reference sequence). V lost 5 bases and J lost 3; bases outside the gene matches: 7. The CDR3 extends over 14 amino acids. This CDR3 reads CAWGAGAATDTQYF. The CDR3 region has the DNA TGTGCCTGGGGAGCGGGGGCCGCAACAGATACGCAGTATTTT.

The genes are TRBV6-5 and TRBJ1-1, with D possibly being TRBD1 (6 bases). V lost 2 bases and J 6 bases, leaving 10 bases between the germline ends. CDR1 is MNHEY and CDR2 is SVGAGI in the germline V gene. The CDR3 is made up of 13 amino acids. The CDR3 is CASSYLPGAEAFF. The CDR3 nucleotides read TGTGCCAGCAGTTACCTCCCAGGGGCTGAAGCTTTCTTT.

The chain couples TRBV7-9 to TRBJ2-3; TRBD2 matches 9 bases. CDR1 SEHNR and CDR2 FQNEAQ come from the germline V gene (reference sequence). This CDR3 is 15 amino acids long. Unmatched junction bases numbered 6, after V lost 4 bases and J lost 4 bases. CDR3 loop: CASSSIAGAADTQYF. CDR3 in DNA: TGTGCCAGCAGCTCCATAGCGGGAGCGGCAGATACGCAGTATTTT.

This chain links TRBV9 with TRBJ2-5; either TRBD1 or TRBD2 may fit D (5 bases each). CDR3 size: 14 residues. V shed 3 bases and J shed 7 bases, with 16 bases lying between them. In germline, CDR1 is SGDLS, CDR2 YYNGEE. The CDR3 loop is CASSAGEGLGTQYF. The CDR3 DNA follows: TGTGCCAGCAGCGCGGGCGAGGGGCTCGGGACCCAGTACTTC.

This clone was seen only a few times. The chain links TRBV21-1 to TRBJ1-5; the table assigns TRBD1, which was not confirmed against the DNA. TRBV21-1 is termed a pseudogene. This CDR3 is 14 amino acids long. The CDR3 sequence is CARCLGQGEQPQHF. The CDR3 nucleotides are TGTGCCAGGTGTCTTGGACAGGGAGAACAGCCCCAGCATTTT.

J is TRBJ2-2 and V is TRBV5-6, with unresolved D. CDR1 is SGHDT and CDR2 is YYEEEE in the germline V gene. This CDR3 is 13 amino acids long. V was trimmed by 4 bases and J by 5 bases, leaving 9 bases between them. For the CDR3, the DNA is TGTGCCAGCAGCCCTCCGGTTACCGGGGAGCTGTTTTTT. Its protein product is CASSPPVTGELFF.

This clone showed up just once. In the same sample, other DNA sequences code for this CDR3. V and J are TRBV2 and TRBJ1-4, with D perhaps matching TRBD1 (5 bases). The CDR3 is made up of 14 amino acids. V gave up 5 bases and J gave up 6 bases, with 13 bases separating them. Germline CDR1 and CDR2: SNHLY and FYNNEI. In nucleotides, the CDR3 is TGTGCCAGCAGTCCGGATCGGGGGGATGAAAAACTGTTTTTT. It codes for CASSPDRGDEKLFF.

The chain is built from TRBV2 and TRBJ2-1, with TRBD1 identical over 9 bases. The junction had 4 bases not matched to a gene; V was cut back by 3 bases and J by 7 bases. CDR1 SNHLY and CDR2 FYNNEI come from the germline V gene. CDR3 length: 14 amino acids. CDR3 nucleotide sequence: TGTGCCAGCAGTGAGCAGGACAGGGGTAATGAGCAGTTCTTC. Protein sequence: CASSEQDRGNEQFF.